The next 9 T cell receptor beta chains were all read from a single sample in a study of regulatory T cells in long-lasting Graves disease. HTBI primers from iRepertoire and Arm-PCR of CDR3 regions yielded the TCR beta libraries. TCRdb itself ran the multiplex PCR reads through MiXCR, one entry per CDR3 protein. The sample lists 450,000 or so distinct CDR3 sequences, less than 25% seen once, with 7.8% in the top ten. Time point given: persistent/refractory GD, antithyroid drugs over 5 years with positive TRAb. Extracted PBMC RNA gave rise to the TCR library. Sequences were derived from peripheral blood mononuclear cells (PBMCs), sampled when the disease was refractory, from a patient treated with antithyroid drugs. These receptors were collected from a female donor with Graves disease.

This clonotype showed up many times. The chain uses TRBV12-3 or TRBV12-4 and TRBJ2-2; D is tentatively TRBD1 or TRBD2 (5 bases each). Between the trimmed V and J ends, which lost 3 bases and 6 bases, there was a span of 11 bases. CDR3 size: 14 residues. The CDR3 nucleotides are TGTGCCAGCAGTTTGACCGGGGCCCCCGGGGAGCTGTTTTTT. The encoded protein is CASSLTGAPGELFF.

This clonotype was seen ten or more times. V is TRBV3-1 and J is TRBJ2-7, with D perhaps matching TRBD2 (5 bases). This CDR3 has 14 residues. Trimming removed 0 bases from V and 5 bases from J, with 11 bases in between. Germline CDR1 LGHDT, CDR2 YNNKEL (reference sequence). CDR3 sequence: CASSQDWGDNEQYF. The CDR3 bases are TGTGCCAGCAGCCAAGATTGGGGAGACAACGAGCAGTACTTC.

A note on this clonotype: With a much larger clone just one base away, this may be a read error. The chain employs TRBV20-1 and TRBJ2-7, with D unresolved. The CDR3 spans 12 residues. Looked up from germline, CDR1 is DFQATT and CDR2 is SNEGSKA (reference sequence). CDR3 coding DNA: TGCAGTGCGATGACCATGTCCTACGGGCAGTACTTC. Its translation: CSAMTMSYGQYF.

V and J are TRBV10-3 and TRBJ2-7, with D tentatively TRBD1 or TRBD2 (5 bases each). The CDR3 loop spans 17 amino acids. Germline V CDR1 and CDR2: ENHRY, SYGVKD. The V end lost 4 bases, the J end lost 0 bases, and 19 bases lay between the germline ends. The CDR3 protein is CAISGALGPASSYEQYF. As DNA, the CDR3 is TGTGCCATCAGTGGGGCCCTGGGACCGGCGAGCTCCTACGAGCAGTACTTC.

This clonotype has ten or more counts. The rearrangement uses TRBV27 and TRBJ2-7, with D uncertain. CDR3 size: 14 residues. V lost 5 bases and J lost 0, with 11 bases in between. Germline V gene lookup returns CDR1 MNHEY and CDR2 SMNVEV (reference sequence). DNA for the CDR3: TGTGCCAGCAGTGCCGCAGGAAGCTCCTACGAGCAGTACTTC. Translation: CASSAAGSSYEQYF.

This clonotype came up a few times. The chain is built from TRBV10-3 and TRBJ2-5, with TRBD1 identical over 7 bases. This CDR3 spans 16 amino acids. Germline CDR1 reads ENHRY; CDR2 reads SYGVKD. Trimming at V came to 3 bases and at J to 1 base, leaving 8 bases not matched to a gene. CDR3 in amino acids: CAISDPGQKSQETQYF. The CDR3 DNA is TGTGCCATCAGTGACCCGGGACAGAAGTCCCAAGAGACCCAGTACTTC.

This clonotype was picked up a small number of times. This chain uses TRBV27 with TRBJ1-3, with D possibly matching TRBD1 (6 bases). Germline V gene data show CDR1 as MNHEY and CDR2 as SMNVEV (reference sequence). The germline V and J ends were trimmed by 7 bases and 7 bases, with 17 bases remaining between them. The CDR3 runs 14 residues. In DNA form, the CDR3 reads TGTGCCAGCACCCAGGGACACGGGTCGAACACCATATATTTT. Its protein is CASTQGHGSNTIYF.

V and J are TRBV7-8 and TRBJ2-3; weak D call: TRBD1 (6 bases). This CDR3 spans 13 amino acids. Germline loops: CDR1 SGHVS, CDR2 FQNEAQ. Trimming took 2 bases from V and 8 from J, leaving 11 bases between them. This CDR3 reads CASSLTGSGTQYF. Here the CDR3 DNA reads TGTGCCAGCAGCTTAACAGGGAGCGGTACGCAGTATTTT.

The V and J genes are TRBV4-3 and TRBJ1-2; TRBD1 agrees at 8 bases. Per the germline V gene, CDR1 is LGHNA and CDR2 is YSLEER. The V and J ends lost 5 bases and 8 bases, in that order; junction bases with no gene match: 10. This CDR3 spans 14 amino acids. The CDR3 DNA sequence: TGCGCCAGCAGCAGAGACAGGGGCTTTGCCGGCTACACCTTC. Translation: CASSRDRGFAGYTF.